What follows are 6 T cell receptor beta chains derived from one specimen sequenced in a study of neurological immune-mediated disorders. TCRdb re-analysed the 5' RACE reads in MiXCR, keeping a single row per CDR3 protein. The data show more than 60,000 distinct CDR3 sequences, about 3.5% seen once. Sequences were obtained from PBMCs. These receptors were taken from a woman in her forties or fifties with multiple sclerosis.

This clonotype was recorded at least ten times. The V and J genes are TRBV24-1 and TRBJ2-7, with D uncertain. Germline V gives CDR1 KGHDR, CDR2 SFDVKD. V was clipped by 3 bases and J by 9 bases, with 17 bases between them. The CDR3 is 14 residues long. The CDR3 DNA reads TGTGCCACCAGTGATACACGGACGGACCTTGGGCAGTACTTC. Its translation: CATSDTRTDLGQYF.

This clonotype was observed at least ten times. This chain connects TRBV29-1 to TRBJ2-7; no definite D call. This CDR3 has 14 amino acids. From germline, CDR1 is SQVTM and CDR2 ANQGSEA. V dropped 2 bases and J dropped 0 bases, with 11 bases sitting between them. CDR3 sequence reads: CSVEIRWGSYEQYF. The CDR3 DNA reads TGCAGCGTTGAAATACGGTGGGGCTCCTACGAGCAGTACTTC.

This clonotype was counted at least ten times. The rearrangement links TRBV7-2 to TRBJ2-2; perhaps D is TRBD1 or TRBD2 (7 bases each). From germline, CDR1 is SGHTA and CDR2 FQGNSA. The CDR3 runs 16 residues. V shed 1 base and J shed 6 bases, with 15 bases lying between them. CDR3 amino acids: CASSLGQGGSSGELFF. CDR3 nucleotides: TGTGCCAGCAGCTTAGGACAGGGAGGGTCTTCCGGGGAGCTGTTTTTT.

This clonotype was picked up many times. The CDR3 is CATSSSGQGGIDTQYF. CDR3 nucleotides: TGTGCCACCAGCAGCTCGGGACAGGGAGGGATAGATACGCAGTATTTT. The J gene is TRBJ2-3, the V gene TRBV15; TRBD1 matches 9 bases. This CDR3 is built from 16 residues. Trimming cost V 3 bases and J 5 bases; bases outside gene matches: 9. Germline V gives CDR1 LNHNV, CDR2 YYDKDF (reference sequence). The whole variable domain, remainder taken from reference TRBV15 and TRBJ2-3, is DAMVIQNPRYQVTQFGKPVTLSCSQTLNHNVMYWYQQKSSQAPKLLFHYYDKDFNNEADTPDNFQSRRPNTSFCFLDIRSPGLGDTAMYLCATSSSGQGGIDTQYFGPGTRLTVL.

This clonotype was picked up a small number of times. A read error may produce the germline difference seen at one junction end. The rearrangement links TRBV24-1 to TRBJ1-5, with 7 positions matching TRBD1. The CDR3 spans 14 residues. Looked up from germline, CDR1 is KGHDR and CDR2 is SFDVKD. CDR3 residues: CATSGRDSYQPQNF. The CDR3 region has the DNA TGTGCCACCAGTGGTCGGGACAGCTATCAGCCCCAGAATTTT.

This clonotype has a count of ten or more. At one of its ends the junction is not consistent with the germline gene, which may arise from a read error. V gene TRBV7-8 combines with J gene TRBJ1-5; tentative D call: TRBD1 (5 bases). The CDR3 is 14 residues long. CDR1 and CDR2 (germline): SGHVS, FQNEAQ. The CDR3 coding sequence is TGTGCCAGCAGCTTAGGGGGGGTCGGTCAGCCCCAGAATTTT. This codes for CASSLGGVGQPQNF. Full variable domain (missing parts from reference TRBV7-8 and TRBJ1-5): GAGVSQSPRYKVAKRGQDVALRCDPISGHVSLFWYQQALGQGPEFLTYFQNEAQLDKSGLPSDRFFAERPEGSVSTLKIQRTQQEDSAVYLCASSLGGVGQPQNFGDGTRLSIL.